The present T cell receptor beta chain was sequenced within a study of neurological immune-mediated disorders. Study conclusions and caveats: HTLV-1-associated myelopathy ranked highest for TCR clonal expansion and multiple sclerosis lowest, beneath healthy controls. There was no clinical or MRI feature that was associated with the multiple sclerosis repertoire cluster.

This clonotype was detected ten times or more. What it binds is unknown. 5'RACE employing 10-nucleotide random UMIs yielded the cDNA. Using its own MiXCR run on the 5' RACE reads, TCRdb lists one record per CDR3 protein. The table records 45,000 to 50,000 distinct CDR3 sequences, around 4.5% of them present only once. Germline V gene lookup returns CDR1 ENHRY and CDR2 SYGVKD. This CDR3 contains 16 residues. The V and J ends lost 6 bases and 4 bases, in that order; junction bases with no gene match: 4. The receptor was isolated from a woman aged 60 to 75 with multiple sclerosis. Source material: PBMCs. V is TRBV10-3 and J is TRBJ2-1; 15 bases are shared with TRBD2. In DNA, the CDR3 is TGTGCCATCAGGAGGACTAGCGGGAGGGATTACAATGAGCAGTTCTTC. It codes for CAIRRTSGRDYNEQFF.